This T cell receptor (beta chain) emerged from a study of blood T cell repertoires in COVID-19. Using immunoSEQ multiplex PCR, the repertoire was profiled, and TCRdb retains in-frame clones only, with some absent. The sample has about 150,000 clones, roughly 80% seen once. Sequencing was performed on peripheral blood. The clonotype comes from a woman in her sixties with acute or convalescent COVID-19.

This chain's CDR3 is CASSAQQGPNEQFF. The CDR3 DNA sequence: TGTGCCAGTAGTGCCCAACAGGGGCCTAATGAGCAGTTCTTC. The chain links TRBV19 to TRBJ2-1; 7 nucleotides match TRBD1. The CDR3 is 14 amino acids. The trim removed 5 bases at V and 7 bases at J, leaving 8 bases unmatched. Germline assignment: CDR1 LNHDA and CDR2 SQIVND (reference sequence).